This TCR beta chain was captured by sequencing in a study of cytomegalovirus exposure and HLA in healthy donors. This clone was counted once. Its antigen is currently unknown. General study points: Productive status was seen about 90% or about 30% of the time for most TCR beta V segments in an earlier analysis.

PCR used 60 Vbeta primers and 13 Jbeta primers. Measured with immunoSEQ multiplex PCR; TCRdb has only the in-frame clones, and not every one. This table holds 250,000 to 350,000 clones, 70% to 90% found once. Sequenced material: PBMCs. The TCR was taken from a woman between 18 and 29 years old in good health and CMV-seronegative.

The CDR3 region is CSARSQETQYF. The CDR3, as DNA: TGCAGTGCTAGGAGCCAAGAGACCCAGTACTTC. The chain has TRBV20-1 and TRBJ2-5; D ambiguous. The CDR3 sequence is 11 residues long. Trimming removed 3 bases from V and 1 base from J, with 3 bases in between. The V gene's germline CDR1 is DFQATT and CDR2 SNEGSKA (reference sequence).